A single sample is the source of the 16 T cell receptor beta chains below, sequenced in a study of blood T cell repertoires in COVID-19. The assay was immunoSEQ multiplex PCR, and TCRdb's table has in-frame clones only and misses some. Of approximately 320,000 clones in the sample, roughly 86% are singletons; the top ten hold 8% to 9.5%. Sequenced input: PBMCs or T cells enriched from blood (not recorded which). These receptors originate from a woman younger than 35 who had recovered from COVID-19.

The chain links TRBV24-1 to TRBJ2-3; weak D call: TRBD2 (7 bases). Germline assignment: CDR1 KGHDR and CDR2 SFDVKD. The CDR3 consists of 16 residues. Trimming removed 3 bases at V and 1 base at J, with 13 bases between. In DNA form, the CDR3 reads TGTGCCACCAGTGATCCCCGGGGGGCAGGCACAGATACGCAGTATTTT. It is translated as CATSDPRGAGTDTQYF.

This chain uses TRBV4-3 with TRBJ2-2; the match to TRBD2 covers 11 bases. There are 19 residues in the CDR3. Germline lookup yields CDR1 LGHNA and CDR2 YSLEER. V lost 1 base and J lost 6; bases outside the gene matches: 13. The CDR3 loop reads CASSQARGFSGRAPGELFF. CDR3 nucleotides: TGCGCCAGCAGCCAAGCAAGGGGGTTTAGCGGGAGGGCCCCCGGGGAGCTGTTTTTT.

The chain has TRBV30 and TRBJ1-4; TRBD1 matches at 7 bases. Germline CDR1 reads GTSNPN; CDR2 reads SVGIG (reference sequence). The CDR3 is 16 residues long. Unmatched junction bases numbered 10, after V lost 0 bases and J lost 6 bases. CDR3 bases: TGTGCCTGGAGTGTTCTTCTAGGGACAGCCTATGAAAAACTGTTTTTT. Amino acid sequence: CAWSVLLGTAYEKLFF.

The V gene is TRBV28, the J gene TRBJ2-4; 8 bases line up with TRBD2. The trim removed 3 bases at V and 6 bases at J, leaving 4 bases unmatched. In germline, CDR1 is MDHEN, CDR2 SYDVKM. This CDR3 has 14 amino acids. The chain's CDR3 is CASSFFGGVNIQYF. DNA for the CDR3: TGTGCCAGCAGTTTCTTCGGGGGGGTAAACATTCAGTACTTC.

This clone was seen only a few times. The V and J genes are TRBV18 and TRBJ2-7, with TRBD2 identical over 8 bases. CDR1 KGHSH and CDR2 LQKENI come from the germline V gene. The CDR3 covers 14 residues. V was pared by 6 bases and J by 4 bases, with 8 bases of the junction left unmatched. In DNA form, the CDR3 reads TGTGCCAGCTCCTCTACGGGGGGGCAGTACGAGCAGTACTTC. Translation gives CASSSTGGQYEQYF.

The chain carries TRBV9 and TRBJ1-3; D is undetermined. The V end lost 2 bases, the J end lost 2 bases, and 11 bases lay between the germline ends. This CDR3 is built from 15 residues. In germline, CDR1 is SGDLS, CDR2 YYNGEE. CDR3 sequence reads: CASSVSGSTGNTIYF. As DNA, the CDR3 is TGTGCCAGCAGCGTGTCAGGATCTACTGGAAACACCATATATTTT.

This chain links TRBV28 with TRBJ2-3; D may be TRBD1 (5 bases). Trimming stripped 5 bases from V and 4 bases from J, with 10 bases between. There are 13 residues in the CDR3. The germline gives CDR1 MDHEN, CDR2 SYDVKM. CDR3 nucleotides: TGTGCCAGCAGTCTACAGGCACCAGATACGCAGTATTTT. Translated, it gives CASSLQAPDTQYF.

In its sample, this clone was seen once. J is TRBJ1-4 and V is TRBV24-1; 9 positions agree with TRBD1. The J segment lost 8 bases and the V segment lost 4 bases, leaving 7 bases of the junction unmatched. The CDR3 loop spans 15 amino acids. Germline V lookup: CDR1 KGHDR, CDR2 SFDVKD. The CDR3 DNA follows: TGTGCCACCAGTGACCCAAGCGGGACAGGGGAAAAACTGTTTTTT. This encodes CATSDPSGTGEKLFF.

In this sample, this clone turned up a few times. The gene calls are TRBV5-1 and TRBJ2-1; 13 bases are shared with TRBD2. Germline CDR1 is SGHRS and CDR2 is YFSETQ. J was trimmed by 9 bases and V by 0 bases; bases with no gene match: 3. CDR3 size: 15 residues. This chain's CDR3 is CASSLDRLAGGEQFF. CDR3 sequence (DNA): TGCGCCAGCAGCTTGGATAGACTAGCGGGGGGTGAGCAGTTCTTC.

The V and J genes are TRBV5-6 and TRBJ1-1; D remains unclear. CDR1 and CDR2 (germline): SGHDT, YYEEEE. The CDR3 consists of 13 residues. V was shortened by 2 bases and J by 4 bases, with 9 bases between the two germline ends. The CDR3 coding sequence is TGTGCCAGCAGCTTTAGTAGCGGCACTGAAGCTTTCTTT. Its protein is CASSFSSGTEAFF.

The rearrangement uses TRBV18 and TRBJ2-4, with 7 bases matching TRBD1. The junction had 4 bases not matched to a gene; V was cut back by 6 bases and J by 2 bases. CDR1 and CDR2 (germline): KGHSH, LQKENI. The CDR3 has 14 amino acids. The CDR3 nucleotides are TGTGCCAGCTCCCAGGGACAGTCCAAAAACATTCAGTACTTC. Its protein product is CASSQGQSKNIQYF.

The J gene is TRBJ2-7, the V gene TRBV10-3; no firm D call. Trimming stripped 5 bases from V and 2 bases from J, with 7 bases between. This CDR3 region has 12 residues. Germline values: CDR1 ENHRY, CDR2 SYGVKD. CDR3 sequence reads: CAISLSPYEQYF. Here the CDR3 DNA reads TGTGCCATCAGTCTGAGTCCCTACGAGCAGTACTTC.

The chain carries TRBV19 and TRBJ1-1; unclear D gene. The CDR3 runs 15 residues. The V end lost 5 bases, the J end lost 0 bases, and 13 bases lay between the germline ends. Per germline, CDR1 LNHDA and CDR2 SQIVND (reference sequence). The CDR3 protein is CASSGTVFLNTEAFF. CDR3 DNA sequence: TGTGCCAGTAGTGGAACAGTCTTTTTGAACACTGAAGCTTTCTTT.

This chain uses TRBV11-3 with TRBJ2-2, with 10 bases lining up with TRBD2. This CDR3 is 16 amino acids long. V was pared by 1 base and J by 3 bases, with 2 bases of the junction left unmatched. The V gene's germline CDR1 is SGHNT and CDR2 YENEEA. DNA of the CDR3: TGTGCCAGCAGCTTAGCGCTAGCGGGAGACACCGGGGAGCTGTTTTTT. Amino acid sequence: CASSLALAGDTGELFF. Drawing the rest from reference TRBV11-3 and TRBJ2-2, the complete variable domain is EAGVVQSPRYKIIEKKQPVAFWCNPISGHNTLYWYLQNLGQGPELLIRYENEEAVDDSQLPKDRFSAERLKGVDSTLKIQPAELGDSAVYLCASSLALAGDTGELFFGEGSRLTVL.

The chain joins TRBV5-1 to TRBJ2-1, with TRBD2 matching 10 bases. Germline CDR1 reads SGHRS; CDR2 reads YFSETQ. V was pared by 1 base and J by 2 bases, with 3 bases of the junction left unmatched. This CDR3 region has 16 residues. The CDR3 DNA reads as TGCGCCAGCAGCTTGACTAGCGGGGCTACCTACAATGAGCAGTTCTTC. Translation: CASSLTSGATYNEQFF.

The CDR3: CASSLQGSGYTF. CDR3 coding DNA: TGCGCCAGCAGCCTACAGGGAAGCGGCTACACCTTC. This chain connects TRBV5-1 to TRBJ1-2; weak D call: TRBD1 (6 bases). The CDR3 is made up of 12 amino acids. Germline CDR1 reads SGHRS; CDR2 reads YFSETQ. V shed 4 bases and J shed 8 bases, with 12 bases lying between them.